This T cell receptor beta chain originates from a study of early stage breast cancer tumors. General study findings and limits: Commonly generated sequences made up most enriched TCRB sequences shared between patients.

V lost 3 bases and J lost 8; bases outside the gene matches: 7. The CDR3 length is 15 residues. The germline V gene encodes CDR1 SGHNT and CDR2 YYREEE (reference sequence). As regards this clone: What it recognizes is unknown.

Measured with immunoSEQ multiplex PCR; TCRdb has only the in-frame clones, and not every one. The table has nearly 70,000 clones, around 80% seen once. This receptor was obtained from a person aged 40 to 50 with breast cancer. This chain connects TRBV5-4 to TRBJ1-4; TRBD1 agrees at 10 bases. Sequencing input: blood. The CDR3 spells CASSSQGQGKEKLFF. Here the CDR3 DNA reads TGTGCCAGCAGCTCGCAGGGACAGGGGAAGGAAAAACTGTTTTTT.